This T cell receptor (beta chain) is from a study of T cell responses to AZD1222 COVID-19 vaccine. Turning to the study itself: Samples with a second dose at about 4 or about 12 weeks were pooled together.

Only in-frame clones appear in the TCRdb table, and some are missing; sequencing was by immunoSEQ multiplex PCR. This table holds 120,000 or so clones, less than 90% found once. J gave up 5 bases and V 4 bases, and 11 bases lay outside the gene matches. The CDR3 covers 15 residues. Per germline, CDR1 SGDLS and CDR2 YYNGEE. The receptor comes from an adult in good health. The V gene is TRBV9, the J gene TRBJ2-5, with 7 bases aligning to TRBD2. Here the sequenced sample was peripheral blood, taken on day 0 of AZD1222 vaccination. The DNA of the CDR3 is TGTGCCAGCAGCAATACCGGAGTCGGGGGGGAGACCCAGTACTTC. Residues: CASSNTGVGGETQYF. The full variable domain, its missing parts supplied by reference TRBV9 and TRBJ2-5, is DSGVTQTPKHLITATGQRVTLRCSPRSGDLSVYWYQQSLDQGLQFLIQYYNGEERAKGNILERFSAQQFPDLHSELNLSSLELGDSALYFCASSNTGVGGETQYFGPGTRLLVL.